These 30 T cell receptor beta chains originate from one sample sequenced in a study of blood T cells in healthy people across ages (dated by TCRdb to between 2014 and 2016). Library preparation employed 5' RACE. The run used an Illumina HiSeq 2500. The second PCR ran for about 6 to 11 cycles and used a J-beta primer mix along with a sample-barcoded 5' primer. Clones were called with MiXCR by TCRdb after fastp trimmed the public reads at Q25, and only in-frame beta chains were retained. Rows with one shared CDR3 protein collapse into an entry with the most common genes and DNA. Counted in this sample were some 1.1 million distinct CDR3 sequences; 35% to 40% of them appeared once. Roughly 14% of the sample lies in the top ten. The sequencing sample was made of blood. The receptors stem from a man aged 18 to 29 in good health.

The chain has TRBV12-3 or TRBV12-4 and TRBJ1-2; 7 bases map to TRBD1. V lost 3 bases to trimming and J lost 7 bases; unmatched junction nucleotides: 2. This CDR3 is 12 amino acids long. CDR3 loop: CASSFEGAGYTF. CDR3 coding DNA: TGTGCCAGCAGTTTTGAGGGGGCTGGCTACACCTTC.

This clonotype was observed a few times. This sequence joins TRBV20-1 and TRBJ1-4; D not certain. The CDR3 totals 16 residues. Trimming cost V 3 bases and J 3 bases, with 17 bases left between them. Germline CDR1 reads DFQATT; CDR2 reads SNEGSKA (reference sequence). The CDR3 bases are TGCAGTGCTAGGTCCCCCCCGTTTGGGGCTAATGAAAAACTGTTTTTT. Protein product: CSARSPPFGANEKLFF.

The CDR3 DNA is TGTGCCAGCAGCCCCGGACAGAGTGCCAATGAGCAGTTCTTC. Protein product: CASSPGQSANEQFF. The J gene is TRBJ2-1, the V gene TRBV4-2, with a possible D match to TRBD1 (6 bases). The CDR3 has 14 residues. CDR1 and CDR2 from the germline V gene are LGHNA and YNFKEQ. Trimming took off 4 bases at V and 6 bases at J, with 13 bases between the two ends.

The chain couples TRBV6-5 to TRBJ1-4; no firm D call. V lost 8 bases to trimming and J lost 6 bases, with 13 bases between them. Germline-derived CDR1 and CDR2 are MNHEY and SVGAGI. The CDR3 sequence is 13 residues long. For the CDR3, the DNA is TGTGCCAGCCGCCTCCGAGCTTATGAAAAACTGTTTTTT. Its translation: CASRLRAYEKLFF.

This clonotype was counted only a few times. The chain uses TRBV21-1 and TRBJ2-7. TRBV21-1 is a known pseudogene. The CDR3 covers 12 residues. The CDR3 DNA reads TGTGCCAGCAGCAAAGAGAAGCACGAGCAGTACTTC. As protein: CASSKEKHEQYF.

This clonotype was counted between two and nine times. The CDR3 nucleotides read TGCGCCAGCAGTGTGTTGAGGAATGAGCAGTTCTTC. Protein product: CASSVLRNEQFF. This rearrangement joins TRBV5-1 to TRBJ2-1; D is undetermined. Germline CDR1 reads SGHRS; CDR2 reads YFSETQ. The CDR3 contains 12 residues. The V gene lost 5 bases and the J gene lost 7 bases, with 10 bases spanning the gap. The full variable domain, its missing parts supplied by reference TRBV5-1 and TRBJ2-1, is KAGVTQTPRYLIKTRGQQVTLSCSPISGHRSVSWYQQTPGQGLQFLFEYFSETQRNKGNFPGRFSGRQFSNSRSEMNVSTLELGDSALYLCASSVLRNEQFFGPGTRLTVL.

This clonotype was recorded a few times. The J gene is TRBJ2-7, the V gene TRBV20-1; D gene unclear. The CDR3 has 14 residues. Germline CDR1 reads DFQATT; CDR2 reads SNEGSKA (reference sequence). V shed 0 bases and J shed 3 bases, with 12 bases lying between them. CDR3 region: CSARDSSVRYEQYF. CDR3 nucleotides: TGCAGTGCTAGAGATTCATCAGTGCGCTACGAGCAGTACTTC.

The chain couples TRBV4-3 to TRBJ2-3, with 7 bases that match TRBD1. V trimming: 0 bases; J trimming: 5 bases; junction bases outside the gene matches: 17. CDR1 is LGHNA, CDR2 YSLEER, per germline. This CDR3 spans 19 amino acids. CDR3 in DNA: TGCGCCAGCAGCCAAGATTTGGCGAGGGGGCAGAGGGACCAAGATACGCAGTATTTT. Translated, it gives CASSQDLARGQRDQDTQYF.

The J gene is TRBJ2-1, the V gene TRBV24-1; the D is unclear. The CDR3 is 15 residues long. CDR1 and CDR2 from the germline V gene are KGHDR and SFDVKD. Trimming removed 7 bases at V and 2 bases at J, with 14 bases between. CDR3 region: CATSSYGVAYNEQFF. The CDR3 DNA is TGTGCCACCAGCTCTTATGGGGTAGCCTACAATGAGCAGTTCTTC.

V and J are TRBV12-5 and TRBJ2-5; D is unclear. Germline CDR1 and CDR2: LGHNT and FRNRAP. The CDR3 runs 15 residues. Trimming left V 4 bases short and J 11 bases short, with 23 bases between. CDR3 bases: TGTGCTAGTGGTTCCAGAAACTATTACCGCAATGAGCAGTACTTC. Translation gives CASGSRNYYRNEQYF. Variable domain in full (rest from reference TRBV12-5 and TRBJ2-5): DARVTQTPRHKVTEMGQEVTMRCQPILGHNTVFWYRQTMMQGLELLAYFRNRAPLDDSGMPKDRFSAEMPDATLATLKIQPSEPRDSAVYFCASGSRNYYRNEQYFGPGTRLLVL.

This rearrangement joins TRBV12-3 or TRBV12-4 to TRBJ2-2; possible D gene TRBD1, 6 bases. Trimming took off 5 bases at V and 7 bases at J, with 17 bases between the two ends. This CDR3 spans 15 amino acids. The CDR3 DNA reads TGTGCCAGCAGTCACCACAGGGATGGCGGCGGGGAGCTGTTTTTT. The encoded protein is CASSHHRDGGGELFF.

This clonotype came up a few times. This sequence joins TRBV12-3 or TRBV12-4 and TRBJ1-2, with a weak D call TRBD1 (5 bases). CDR3 length equals 13 residues. V dropped 6 bases and J dropped 10 bases, with 18 bases sitting between them. The CDR3 here is CASSLGDDSLYTF. The CDR3 coding sequence is TGTGCCAGCAGCCTCGGGGATGACAGCCTCTACACCTTC.

The chain joins TRBV6-2 or TRBV6-3 to TRBJ2-1; D unclear. CDR3 length equals 12 residues. V lost 0 bases and J 15 bases, leaving 12 bases between the germline ends. Germline assignment: CDR1 MNHEY and CDR2 SVGEGT. The CDR3 nucleotides read TGTGCCAGCAGTTACTCGGAAGTTTGGCGGTTCTTC. Translation: CASSYSEVWRFF.

This clonotype showed up just a few times. The junction departs from germline at one end; a sequencing error may be responsible. The chain joins TRBV2 to TRBJ1-4, with 9 bases matching TRBD1. Germline V gene lookup returns CDR1 SNHLY and CDR2 FYNNEI. This CDR3 comprises 15 residues. The CDR3 nucleotides read TGTGCCAGCAGCAACGCGGACAGGGGAAATGGAAAACTGTTTTTT. Amino acid sequence: CASSNADRGNGKLFF.

This sequence joins TRBV7-7 and TRBJ1-4; TRBD1 matches at 7 bases. Germline CDR1 reads SSHAT; CDR2 reads FNYEAQ (reference sequence). This CDR3 has 14 amino acids. V was clipped by 8 bases and J by 5 bases; unmatched bases: 8. The CDR3: CASGPGTVNEKLFF. As DNA, the CDR3 is TGTGCCAGCGGCCCCGGGACAGTCAATGAAAAACTGTTTTTT.

V and J are TRBV7-9 and TRBJ1-4, with D possibly being TRBD1 (5 bases). Germline CDR1 is SEHNR and CDR2 is FQNEAQ (reference sequence). The CDR3 is 18 residues long. Deletions cut 0 bases from V and 5 bases from J, with 19 bases between. The CDR3 sequence is CASSLADGTLPGNEKLFF. DNA of the CDR3: TGTGCCAGCAGCTTAGCGGATGGGACCCTCCCAGGAAATGAAAAACTGTTTTTT.

This clonotype was seen repeatedly, ten times or more. The V gene is TRBV2, the J gene TRBJ1-4; D may be TRBD1 (6 bases). Trimming left V 7 bases short and J 5 bases short, with 11 bases between. The length of the CDR3 is 13 residues. Looked up from germline, CDR1 is SNHLY and CDR2 is FYNNEI. The DNA for the CDR3 is TGTGCCAGCAAACGGACAGTAAATGAAAAACTGTTTTTT. The encoded protein is CASKRTVNEKLFF.

The chain links TRBV15 to TRBJ1-1, with D perhaps matching TRBD1 (5 bases). Between the trimmed V and J ends, which lost 5 bases and 0 bases, there was a span of 13 bases. The germline V gene has CDR1 LNHNV and CDR2 YYDKDF (reference sequence). The CDR3 is 15 residues long. The CDR3 DNA sequence: TGTGCCACCAGCCGTACCCAGACAGTGAACACTGAAGCTTTCTTT. Protein product: CATSRTQTVNTEAFF.

This clonotype was observed a handful of times. The rearrangement uses TRBV7-2 and TRBJ2-5, with TRBD2 matching over 7 bases. In germline, CDR1 is SGHTA, CDR2 FQGNSA. With 8 bases clipped from V and 2 bases from J, the junction kept 8 bases outside the gene matches. The CDR3 is 14 residues long. The CDR3 loop reads CASWEGISQETQYF. CDR3 DNA: TGTGCCAGCTGGGAGGGTATATCTCAAGAGACCCAGTACTTC.

The V and J genes are TRBV9 and TRBJ1-2; no reliable D call. V was cut by 3 bases and J by 4 bases, with 13 bases left in between. Germline values: CDR1 SGDLS, CDR2 YYNGEE. The CDR3 contains 14 residues. The CDR3 is CASSGEDSIYGYTF. The CDR3 nucleotides are TGTGCCAGCAGCGGAGAGGACTCGATCTATGGCTACACCTTC.

The V and J genes are TRBV5-1 and TRBJ2-5; 11 nucleotides agree with TRBD2. The CDR3 totals 17 residues. Per germline, CDR1 SGHRS and CDR2 YFSETQ. J gave up 5 bases and V 5 bases, and 14 bases lay outside the gene matches. As DNA, the CDR3 is TGCGCCAGCAGGTTCTCTATAACTAGCGGGGGTGAGGAGACCCAGTACTTC. Residues: CASRFSITSGGEETQYF.

The chain links TRBV6-5 to TRBJ2-7; 8 positions agree with TRBD2. This CDR3 comprises 13 residues. In germline, CDR1 is MNHEY, CDR2 SVGAGI. With V trimmed by 6 bases and J by 3 bases, 4 bases remained unmatched. The CDR3 sequence is CASSPGGGYEQYF. The DNA of the CDR3 is TGTGCCAGCAGCCCGGGGGGGGGCTACGAGCAGTACTTC.

In its sample, this clonotype was seen a few times. The chain carries TRBV7-2 and TRBJ1-1, with D perhaps TRBD1 (5 bases). Germline V lookup: CDR1 SGHTA, CDR2 FQGNSA. This CDR3 is built from 14 residues. V was clipped by 5 bases and J by 5 bases, with 15 bases between them. In DNA form, the CDR3 reads TGTGCCAGCAGCCTGGACATATATGGGACTGAAGCTTTCTTT. Translating it yields CASSLDIYGTEAFF.

CDR3: CASSVDGSTNQPQHF. The CDR3 DNA reads as TGTGCCAGCAGCGTAGATGGGTCCACCAATCAGCCCCAGCATTTT. The chain has TRBV9 and TRBJ1-5; D is unclear. Germline loops: CDR1 SGDLS, CDR2 YYNGEE. The CDR3 is 15 amino acids. The V and J ends lost 0 bases and 3 bases respectively, with 10 bases between them. Supplemented by reference TRBV9 and TRBJ1-5, the full variable domain reads DSGVTQTPKHLITATGQRVTLRCSPRSGDLSVYWYQQSLDQGLQFLIQYYNGEERAKGNILERFSAQQFPDLHSELNLSSLELGDSALYFCASSVDGSTNQPQHFGDGTRLSIL.

The chain recombines TRBV12-3 or TRBV12-4 with TRBJ2-3, with D possibly matching TRBD1 (7 bases). The CDR3 has 17 residues. Trimming took off 4 bases at V and 6 bases at J, with 23 bases between the two ends. The CDR3, as DNA: TGTGCCAGCAGTTCGATTGACAGGCCCTCAGGGGGGGATACGCAGTATTTT. It specifies CASSSIDRPSGGDTQYF.

This clonotype was seen more than once but under ten times. This rearrangement joins TRBV27 to TRBJ1-5; D uncertain. The CDR3 sequence is 14 residues long. The germline V and J ends were trimmed by 6 bases and 3 bases, with 12 bases remaining between them. The germline V gene has CDR1 MNHEY and CDR2 SMNVEV (reference sequence). CDR3 DNA: TGTGCCAGCAGCCGCGGCGTCTACAATCAGCCCCAGCATTTT. Its translation: CASSRGVYNQPQHF.

This clonotype has only a few counts. This chain joins TRBV12-3 or TRBV12-4 and TRBJ2-7, with 7 positions matching TRBD1. V shed 7 bases and J 3 bases; nucleotides not matched to a gene: 3. The CDR3 is made up of 12 amino acids. This CDR3 is CASTRDSYEQYF. CDR3 sequence (DNA): TGTGCCAGCACCCGGGACAGCTACGAGCAGTACTTC.

In this sample, this clonotype turned up a few times. CDR3 nucleotides: TGTGCCATCAGTGAGGGTAGAGAGAGCAATCAGCCCCAGCATTTT. Encoded protein: CAISEGRESNQPQHF. This rearrangement joins TRBV10-3 to TRBJ1-5, with D uncertain. Trimming took off 2 bases at V and 1 base at J, with 9 bases between the two ends. Per germline, CDR1 ENHRY and CDR2 SYGVKD. The CDR3 sequence is 15 residues long.

Worth noting for this clonotype: Being one base from a much bigger clone, this may be a read error. The chain joins TRBV20-1 to TRBJ2-1; D not resolved. The CDR3 loop spans 12 amino acids. The germline gives CDR1 DFQATT, CDR2 SNEGSKA (reference sequence). Trimming took off 8 bases at V and 6 bases at J, with 14 bases between the two ends. The CDR3 protein is CSTQEVANEQFF. The CDR3 coding sequence is TGCAGTACCCAGGAAGTGGCCAATGAGCAGTTCTTC.

This rearrangement joins TRBV29-1 to TRBJ2-1, with D tentatively TRBD1 or TRBD2 (5 bases each). The CDR3 totals 12 residues. Per the germline V gene, CDR1 is SQVTM and CDR2 is ANQGSEA. V was trimmed by 5 bases and J by 13 bases, leaving 18 bases between them. CDR3 sequence (DNA): TGCAGCGTTCGAGGGGAGCAAGAGACCCAGTTCTTC. It codes for CSVRGEQETQFF.